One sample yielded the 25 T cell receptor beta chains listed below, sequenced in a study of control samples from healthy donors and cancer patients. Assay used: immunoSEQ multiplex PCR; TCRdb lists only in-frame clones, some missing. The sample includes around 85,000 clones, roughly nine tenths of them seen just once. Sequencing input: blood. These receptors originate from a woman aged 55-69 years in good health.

The CDR3 sequence: CAISATGPGANVLTF. The CDR3 coding sequence is TGTGCCATCAGTGCGACAGGGCCTGGGGCCAACGTCCTGACTTTC. The V call is TRBV10-3, the J call TRBJ2-6; 7 nucleotides line up with TRBD1. The trim removed 4 bases at V and 2 bases at J, leaving 2 bases unmatched. This CDR3 is 15 amino acids long. Germline loops: CDR1 ENHRY, CDR2 SYGVKD.

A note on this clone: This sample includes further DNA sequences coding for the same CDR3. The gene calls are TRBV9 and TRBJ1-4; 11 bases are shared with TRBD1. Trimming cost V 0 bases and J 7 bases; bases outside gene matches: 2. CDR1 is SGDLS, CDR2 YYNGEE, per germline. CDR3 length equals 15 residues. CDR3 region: CASSVVGTGGEKLFF. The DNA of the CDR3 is TGTGCCAGCAGCGTAGTCGGGACAGGGGGTGAAAAACTGTTTTTT.

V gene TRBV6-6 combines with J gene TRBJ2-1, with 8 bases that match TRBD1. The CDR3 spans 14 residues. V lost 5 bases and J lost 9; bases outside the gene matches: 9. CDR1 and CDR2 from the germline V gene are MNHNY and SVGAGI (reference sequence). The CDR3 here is CASSTGQGLGEQFF. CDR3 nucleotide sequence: TGTGCCAGCAGTACCGGACAGGGTTTGGGTGAGCAGTTCTTC.

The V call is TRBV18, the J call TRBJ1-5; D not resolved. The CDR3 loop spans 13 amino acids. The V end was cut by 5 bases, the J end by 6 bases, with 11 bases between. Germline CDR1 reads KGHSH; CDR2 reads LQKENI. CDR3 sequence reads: CASSGGLSQPQHF. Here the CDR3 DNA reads TGTGCCAGCTCAGGAGGGCTGAGTCAGCCCCAGCATTTT.

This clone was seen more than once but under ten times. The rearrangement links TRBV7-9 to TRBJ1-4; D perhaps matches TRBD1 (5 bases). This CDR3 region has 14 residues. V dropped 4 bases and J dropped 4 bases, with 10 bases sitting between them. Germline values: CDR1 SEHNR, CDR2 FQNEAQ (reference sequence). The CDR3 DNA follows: TGTGCCAGCAGCTCTTGGGACGGTAATGAAAAACTGTTTTTT. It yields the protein CASSSWDGNEKLFF. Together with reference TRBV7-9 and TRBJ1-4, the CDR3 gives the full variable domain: DTGVSQNPRHKITKRGQNVTFRCDPISEHNRLYWYRQTLGQGPEFLTYFQNEAQLEKSRLLSDRFSAERPKGSFSTLEIQRTEQGDSAMYLCASSSWDGNEKLFFGSGTQLSVL.

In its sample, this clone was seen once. CDR3 nucleotides: TGTGCCAGCAGTGACCTACAGGGCCCGAACACTGAAGCTTTCTTT. Translation: CASSDLQGPNTEAFF. The chain combines TRBV6-2 or TRBV6-3 with TRBJ1-1, with D perhaps TRBD1 (6 bases). V shed 5 bases and J shed 1 base, with 14 bases lying between them. This CDR3 comprises 15 residues. Germline V CDR1 and CDR2: MNHEY, SVGEGT.

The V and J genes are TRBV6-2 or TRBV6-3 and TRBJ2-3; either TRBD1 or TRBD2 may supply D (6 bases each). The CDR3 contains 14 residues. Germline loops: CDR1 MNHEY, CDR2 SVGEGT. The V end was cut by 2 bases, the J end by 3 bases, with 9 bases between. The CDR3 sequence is CASSYRGDTDTQYF. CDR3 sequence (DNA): TGTGCCAGCAGTTACAGGGGGGATACAGATACGCAGTATTTT.

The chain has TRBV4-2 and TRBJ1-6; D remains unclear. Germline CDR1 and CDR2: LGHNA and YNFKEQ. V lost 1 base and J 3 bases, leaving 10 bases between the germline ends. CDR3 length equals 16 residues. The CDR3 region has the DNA TGTGCCAGCAGCCAAGGATCAGCCTACTATAATTCACCCCTCCACTTT. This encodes CASSQGSAYYNSPLHF.

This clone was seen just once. The CDR3 DNA sequence: TGTGCCACCAGCAGAGGGTTGAAACTCGGGGGGTCCGAGCAGTACTTC. It translates to CATSRGLKLGGSEQYF. The J gene is TRBJ2-7, the V gene TRBV15; TRBD2 matches 7 bases. Trimming took 1 base from V and 6 from J; bases not matched to a gene: 12. The germline V gene encodes CDR1 LNHNV and CDR2 YYDKDF (reference sequence). The CDR3 runs to 16 residues.

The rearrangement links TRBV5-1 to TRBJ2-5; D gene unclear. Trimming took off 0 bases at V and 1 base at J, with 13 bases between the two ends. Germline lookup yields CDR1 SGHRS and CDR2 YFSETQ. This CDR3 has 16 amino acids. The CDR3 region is CASSLGGGKTQETQYF. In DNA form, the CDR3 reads TGCGCCAGCAGCTTGGGCGGCGGAAAGACCCAAGAGACCCAGTACTTC.

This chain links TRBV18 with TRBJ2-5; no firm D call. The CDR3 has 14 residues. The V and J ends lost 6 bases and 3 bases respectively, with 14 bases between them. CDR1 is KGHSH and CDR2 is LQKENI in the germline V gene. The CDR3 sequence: CASSLAYPEETQYF. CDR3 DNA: TGTGCCAGCTCCCTCGCGTACCCAGAAGAGACCCAGTACTTC.

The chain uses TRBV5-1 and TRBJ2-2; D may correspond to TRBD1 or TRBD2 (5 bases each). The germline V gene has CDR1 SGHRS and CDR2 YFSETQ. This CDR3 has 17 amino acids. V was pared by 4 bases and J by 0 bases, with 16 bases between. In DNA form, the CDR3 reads TGCGCCAGCAGCCTACCCAGCGGACACTCGAACACCGGGGAGCTGTTTTTT. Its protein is CASSLPSGHSNTGELFF.

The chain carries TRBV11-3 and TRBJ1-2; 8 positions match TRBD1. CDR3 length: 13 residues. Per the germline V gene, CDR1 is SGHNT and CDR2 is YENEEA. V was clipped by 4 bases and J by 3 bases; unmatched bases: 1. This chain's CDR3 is CASSSGGYYGYTF. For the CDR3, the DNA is TGTGCCAGCAGCTCAGGGGGCTACTATGGCTACACCTTC.

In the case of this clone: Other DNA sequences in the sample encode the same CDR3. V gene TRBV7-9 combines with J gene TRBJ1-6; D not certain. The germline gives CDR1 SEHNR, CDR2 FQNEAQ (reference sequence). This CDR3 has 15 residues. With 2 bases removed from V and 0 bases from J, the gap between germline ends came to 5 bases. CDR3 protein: CASSLTSSYNSPLHF. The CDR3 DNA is TGTGCCAGCAGCTTAACTTCCTCCTATAATTCACCCCTCCACTTT.

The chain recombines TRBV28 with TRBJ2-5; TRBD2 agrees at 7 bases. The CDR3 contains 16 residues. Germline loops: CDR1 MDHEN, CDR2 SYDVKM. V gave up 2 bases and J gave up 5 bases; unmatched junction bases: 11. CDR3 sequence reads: CASSLRGVTRWETQYF. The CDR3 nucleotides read TGTGCCAGCAGTTTACGGGGGGTAACCAGGTGGGAGACCCAGTACTTC.

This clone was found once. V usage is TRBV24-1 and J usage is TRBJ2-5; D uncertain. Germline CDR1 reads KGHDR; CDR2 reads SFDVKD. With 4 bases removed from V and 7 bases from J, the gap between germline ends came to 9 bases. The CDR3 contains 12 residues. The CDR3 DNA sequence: TGTGCCACCAGTGAGGACGGCCGGACCCAGTACTTC. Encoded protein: CATSEDGRTQYF.

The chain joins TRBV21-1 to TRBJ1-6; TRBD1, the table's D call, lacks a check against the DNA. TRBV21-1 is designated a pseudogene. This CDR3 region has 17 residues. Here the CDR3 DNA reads TGTGCCAGCAGCAATGTTCAGGGGGCTGCGGGTAATTCACCCCTCCACTTT. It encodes CASSNVQGAAGNSPLHF.

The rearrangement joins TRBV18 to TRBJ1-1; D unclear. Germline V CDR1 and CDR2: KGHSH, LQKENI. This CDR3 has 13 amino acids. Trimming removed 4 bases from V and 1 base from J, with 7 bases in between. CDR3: CASSRESNTEAFF. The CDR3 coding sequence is TGTGCCAGCTCACGTGAGTCGAACACTGAAGCTTTCTTT.

CDR3 amino acids: CASSLENQPQHF. The CDR3 DNA reads as TGTGCCAGCAGCTTAGAGAACCAGCCCCAGCATTTT. The chain uses TRBV7-9 and TRBJ1-5; D is unclear. CDR3 length: 12 residues. The germline CDR1 and CDR2 sequences are SEHNR and FQNEAQ (reference sequence). V gave up 1 base and J gave up 7 bases, with 5 bases separating them.

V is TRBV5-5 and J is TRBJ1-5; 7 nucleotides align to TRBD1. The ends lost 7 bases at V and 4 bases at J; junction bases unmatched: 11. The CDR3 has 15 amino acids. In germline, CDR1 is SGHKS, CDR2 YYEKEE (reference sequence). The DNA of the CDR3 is TGTGCCAGCTATCCCGGGGACAGCGCAAATCAGCCCCAGCATTTT. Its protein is CASYPGDSANQPQHF.

Here the CDR3 reads CASSLARGLSAYEQYF. In nucleotides, the CDR3 is TGTGCCAGCAGCTTAGCCAGGGGACTATCGGCCTACGAGCAGTACTTC. The chain links TRBV11-2 to TRBJ2-7, with D possibly TRBD2 on 7 matching bases. Per germline, CDR1 SGHAT and CDR2 FQNNGV. This CDR3 has 16 amino acids. Deletions cut 1 base from V and 2 bases from J, with 15 bases between.

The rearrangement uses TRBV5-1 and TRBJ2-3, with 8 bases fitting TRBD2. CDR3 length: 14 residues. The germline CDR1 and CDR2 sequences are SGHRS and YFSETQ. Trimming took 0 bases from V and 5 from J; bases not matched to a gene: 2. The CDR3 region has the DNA TGCGCCAGCAGCTTGGAGAGCGGGGGAGATACGCAGTATTTT. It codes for CASSLESGGDTQYF.

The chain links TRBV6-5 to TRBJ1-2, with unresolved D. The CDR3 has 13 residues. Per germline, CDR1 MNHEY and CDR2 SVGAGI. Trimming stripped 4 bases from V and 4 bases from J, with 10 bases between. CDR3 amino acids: CASSFGRGYGYTF. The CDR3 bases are TGTGCCAGCAGTTTCGGCAGAGGCTATGGCTACACCTTC.

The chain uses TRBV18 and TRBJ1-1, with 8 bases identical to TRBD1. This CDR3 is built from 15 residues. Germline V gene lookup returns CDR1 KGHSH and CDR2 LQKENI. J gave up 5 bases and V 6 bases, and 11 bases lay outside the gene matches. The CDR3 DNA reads TGTGCCAGCTCGGCAGGGCAGGGGGCCGAAACTGAAGCTTTCTTT. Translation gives CASSAGQGAETEAFF.

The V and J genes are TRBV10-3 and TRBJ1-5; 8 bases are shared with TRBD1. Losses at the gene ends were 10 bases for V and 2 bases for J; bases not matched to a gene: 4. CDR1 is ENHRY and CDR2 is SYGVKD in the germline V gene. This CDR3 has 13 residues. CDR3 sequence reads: CATQTGGNQPQHF. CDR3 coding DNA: TGTGCCACACAGACAGGGGGCAATCAGCCCCAGCATTTT.